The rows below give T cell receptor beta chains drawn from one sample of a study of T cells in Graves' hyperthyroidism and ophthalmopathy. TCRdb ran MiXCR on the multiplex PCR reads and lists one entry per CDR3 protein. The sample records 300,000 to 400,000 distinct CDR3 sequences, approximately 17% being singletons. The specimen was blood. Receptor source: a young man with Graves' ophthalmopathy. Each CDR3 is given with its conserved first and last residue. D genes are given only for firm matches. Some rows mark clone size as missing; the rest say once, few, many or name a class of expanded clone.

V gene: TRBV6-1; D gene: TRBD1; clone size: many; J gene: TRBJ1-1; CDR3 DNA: TGTGCCAGCAGACAGGGGGCTGTCACTGAAGCTTTCTTT; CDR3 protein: CASRQGAVTEAFF
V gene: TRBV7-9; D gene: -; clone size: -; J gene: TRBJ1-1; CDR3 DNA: TGTGCCAGCAGCTTAGGAGGGGTTACGAACACTGAAGCTTTCTTT; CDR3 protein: CASSLGGVTNTEAFF
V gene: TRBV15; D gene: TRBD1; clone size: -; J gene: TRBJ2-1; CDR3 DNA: TGTGCCACCAGCAGGGACAGGGTCTTGAATGAGCAGTTCTTC; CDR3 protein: CATSRDRVLNEQFF
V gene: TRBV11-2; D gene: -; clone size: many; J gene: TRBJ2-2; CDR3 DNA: TGTGCCAGCAGCCCGGATATCGGGGAGCTGTTTTTT; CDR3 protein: CASSPDIGELFF
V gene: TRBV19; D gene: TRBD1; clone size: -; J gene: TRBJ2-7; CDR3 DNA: TGTGCCAGTAGTTTGACAGGGGTCTACGAGCAGTACTTC; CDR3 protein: CASSLTGVYEQYF
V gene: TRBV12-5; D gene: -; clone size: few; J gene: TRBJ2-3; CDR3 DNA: TGTGCTAGTGGTTTGGGGGAACAGGTATGGCCGGCAGATACGCAGTATTTT; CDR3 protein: CASGLGEQVWPADTQYF
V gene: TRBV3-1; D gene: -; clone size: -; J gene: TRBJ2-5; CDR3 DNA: TGTGCCAGCAGGCAAGAGCTACCCGGGAGAGAGACCCAGTACTTC; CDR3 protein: CASRQELPGRETQYF
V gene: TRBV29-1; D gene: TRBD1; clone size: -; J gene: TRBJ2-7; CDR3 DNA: TGCAGCGTTGAAGCGGGACAGGGATTCTACGAGCAGTACTTC; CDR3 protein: CSVEAGQGFYEQYF
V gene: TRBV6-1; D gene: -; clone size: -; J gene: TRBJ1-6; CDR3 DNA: TGTGCCAGCAGAATACCGGGGGCGGGGTCACCCCTCCACTTT; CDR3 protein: CASRIPGAGSPLHF
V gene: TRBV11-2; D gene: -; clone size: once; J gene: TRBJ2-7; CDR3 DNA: TGTGCCAGCAGCCCAAACAGATTCTACGAGCAGTACTTC; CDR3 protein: CASSPNRFYEQYF
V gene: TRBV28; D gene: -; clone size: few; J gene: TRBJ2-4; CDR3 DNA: TGTGCCAGCAGCGACGAAGACAGGGTCACTTTAACACTAGCCAGAAACATTCAGTACTTC; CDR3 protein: CASSDEDRVTLTLARNIQYF
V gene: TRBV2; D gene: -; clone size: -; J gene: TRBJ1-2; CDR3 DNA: TGTGCCAGCCGTTACGCAGGGGATGGCTACACCTTC; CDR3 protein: CASRYAGDGYTF
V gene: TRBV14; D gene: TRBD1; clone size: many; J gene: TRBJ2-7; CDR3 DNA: TGTGCCAGCAGCCACAGGACAGGGGACCCCTACGAGCAGTACTTC; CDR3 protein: CASSHRTGDPYEQYF
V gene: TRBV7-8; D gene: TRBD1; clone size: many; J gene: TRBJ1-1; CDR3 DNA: TGTGCCAGCAGCCCCAGGACAGGGGCGAACACTGAAGCTTTCTTT; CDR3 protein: CASSPRTGANTEAFF
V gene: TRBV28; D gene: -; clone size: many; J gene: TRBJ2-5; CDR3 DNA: TGTGCCAGCAGTTTATACAGCCAAGAGACCCAGTACTTC; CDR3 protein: CASSLYSQETQYF
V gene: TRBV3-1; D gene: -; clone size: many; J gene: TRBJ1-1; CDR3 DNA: TGTGCCAGCAGCCATCAAAACACTGAAGCTTTCTTT; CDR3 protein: CASSHQNTEAFF
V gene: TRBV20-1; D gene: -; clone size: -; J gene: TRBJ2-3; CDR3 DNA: TGCAGTGCGCATAGCGACCCCACAGATACGCAGTATTTT; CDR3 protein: CSAHSDPTDTQYF
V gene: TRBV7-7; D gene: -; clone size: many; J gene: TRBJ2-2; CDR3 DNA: TGTGCCAGCAGCTTTGGTGGGTTCACCGGGGAGCTGTTTTTT; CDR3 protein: CASSFGGFTGELFF
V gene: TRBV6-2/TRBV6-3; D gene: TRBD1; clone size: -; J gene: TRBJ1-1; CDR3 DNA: TGTGCCAGCAGTCCAAACAGGGGTACTGAAGCTTTCTTT; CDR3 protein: CASSPNRGTEAFF
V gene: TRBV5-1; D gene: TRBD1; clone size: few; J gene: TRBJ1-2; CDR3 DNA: TGCGCCAGCAGCTTGCACCCGGGACAGGGGGCCTATGGCTACACCTTC; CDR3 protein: CASSLHPGQGAYGYTF
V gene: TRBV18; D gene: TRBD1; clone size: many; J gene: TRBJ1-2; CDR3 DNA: TGTGCCAGCTCCAACCAAGAGGACAGGGCCCGCTACACCTTC; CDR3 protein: CASSNQEDRARYTF
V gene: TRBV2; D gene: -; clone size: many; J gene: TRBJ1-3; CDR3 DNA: TGTGCCAGCAGGACAGCCTTCTCTGGAAACACCATATATTTT; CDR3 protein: CASRTAFSGNTIYF
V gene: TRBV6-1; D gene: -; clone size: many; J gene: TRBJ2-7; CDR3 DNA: TGTGCCAGCACTCCCGGCGGTTCCTACGAGCAGTACTTC; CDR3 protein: CASTPGGSYEQYF
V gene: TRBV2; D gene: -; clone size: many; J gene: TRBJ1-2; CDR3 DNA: TGTGCCAGCCCAGCTAACTATGGCTACACCTTC; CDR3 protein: CASPANYGYTF
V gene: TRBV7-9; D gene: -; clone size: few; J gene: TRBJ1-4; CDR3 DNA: TGTGCCAGCAACTTCGGGGGAGATAATGAAAAACTGTTTTTT; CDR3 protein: CASNFGGDNEKLFF
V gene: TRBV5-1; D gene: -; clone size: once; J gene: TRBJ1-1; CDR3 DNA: TGCGCCAGCAGCCCGAAGGAGGGGGAATCTGAAGCTTTCTTT; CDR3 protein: CASSPKEGESEAFF
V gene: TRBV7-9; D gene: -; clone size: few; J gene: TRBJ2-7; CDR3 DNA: TGTGCCAGCAGAACCTCAGGGGACTACGAGCAGTACTTC; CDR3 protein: CASRTSGDYEQYF
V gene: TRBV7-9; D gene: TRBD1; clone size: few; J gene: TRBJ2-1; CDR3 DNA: TGTGCCAGCAGCCCAGGGGGCGCGGGCGGGAATGAGCAGTTCTTC; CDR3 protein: CASSPGGAGGNEQFF
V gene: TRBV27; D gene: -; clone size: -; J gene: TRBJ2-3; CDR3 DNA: TGTGCCAGCAGTGACGAGCGCCTGGATACGCAGTATTTT; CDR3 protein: CASSDERLDTQYF
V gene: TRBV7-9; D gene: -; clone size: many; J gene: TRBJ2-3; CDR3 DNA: TGTGCCAGCAGCTCTGGGGGGGGCAACACAGATACGCAGTATTTT; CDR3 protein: CASSSGGGNTDTQYF
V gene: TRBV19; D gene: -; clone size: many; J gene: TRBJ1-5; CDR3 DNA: TGTGCCAGTAGTATCTCGGACAGCAACAATCAGCCCCAGCATTTT; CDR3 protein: CASSISDSNNQPQHF
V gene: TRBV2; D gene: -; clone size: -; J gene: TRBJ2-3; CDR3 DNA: TGTGCCAGCAGTGAAGAGACACGGTACACAGATACGCAGTATTTT; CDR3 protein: CASSEETRYTDTQYF
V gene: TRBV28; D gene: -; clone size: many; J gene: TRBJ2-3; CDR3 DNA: TGTGCCAGCAGTTTATTTCGGGACCGCACAGATACGCAGTATTTT; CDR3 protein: CASSLFRDRTDTQYF
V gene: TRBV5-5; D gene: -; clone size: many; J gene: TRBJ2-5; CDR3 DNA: TGTGCCAGCAGCCAGTGGGGGTCACAAGAGACCCAGTACTTC; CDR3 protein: CASSQWGSQETQYF
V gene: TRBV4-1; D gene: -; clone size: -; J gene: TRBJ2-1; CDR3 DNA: TGCGCCAGCAGCCAAGAGGGCGGAGGGGACGATGAGCAGTTCTTC; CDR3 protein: CASSQEGGGDDEQFF
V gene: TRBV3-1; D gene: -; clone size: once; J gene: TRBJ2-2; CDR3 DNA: TGTGCCAGCAGCCGAGACGGCTACACCGGGGAGCTGTTTTTT; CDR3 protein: CASSRDGYTGELFF
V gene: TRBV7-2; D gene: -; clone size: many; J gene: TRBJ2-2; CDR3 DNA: TGTGCCAGCAGCTCCCAACTAGGCCCCGGGGAGCTGTTTTTT; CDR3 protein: CASSSQLGPGELFF
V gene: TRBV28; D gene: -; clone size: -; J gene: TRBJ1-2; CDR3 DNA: TGTGCCAGCAGTCGGGACGATATCTATGGCTACACCTTC; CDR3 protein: CASSRDDIYGYTF
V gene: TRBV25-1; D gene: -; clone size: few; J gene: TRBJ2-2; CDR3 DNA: TGTGCCAGCAAAAAGGGAGGGAACACCGGGGAGCTGTTTTTT; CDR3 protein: CASKKGGNTGELFF
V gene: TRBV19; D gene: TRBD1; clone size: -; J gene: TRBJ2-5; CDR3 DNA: TGTGCCAGTAGTACCCAGACAGGGGGCCACCAAGAGACCCAGTACTTC; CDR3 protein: CASSTQTGGHQETQYF
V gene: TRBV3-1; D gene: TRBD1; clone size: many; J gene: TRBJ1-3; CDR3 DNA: TGTGCCAGCAGCCAAGCCGCGACAGGGGACGGCATATATTTT; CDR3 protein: CASSQAATGDGIYF
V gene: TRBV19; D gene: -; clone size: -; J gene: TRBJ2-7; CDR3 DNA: TGTGCCAGTAGTATAGTCCCGGGACTGCCGATGTACGAGCAGTACTTC; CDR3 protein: CASSIVPGLPMYEQYF
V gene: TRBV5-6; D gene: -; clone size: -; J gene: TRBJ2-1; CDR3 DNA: TGTGCCAGCAGCTTGATCGGGCATGAGCAGTTCTTC; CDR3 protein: CASSLIGHEQFF
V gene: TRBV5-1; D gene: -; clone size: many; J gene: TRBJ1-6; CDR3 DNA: TGCGCCAGCAGCGGTGAGGGGGTCAGATCACCCCTCCACTTT; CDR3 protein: CASSGEGVRSPLHF
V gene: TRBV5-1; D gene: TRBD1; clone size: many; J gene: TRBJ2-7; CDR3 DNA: TGCGCCAGCACACATGGGACAGAGTTTTACGAGCAGTACTTC; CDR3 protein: CASTHGTEFYEQYF
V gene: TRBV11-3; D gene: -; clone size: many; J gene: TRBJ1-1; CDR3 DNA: TGTGCCAGCAGCTTATCGTCGACAGCCACTGAAGCTTTCTTT; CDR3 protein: CASSLSSTATEAFF